What follows is one T cell receptor beta chain and its context. Its specific antigen is unknown. Base qualities are missing; no much larger clone stands one base away. In the prospective study, participants were about 18 to 89 years old, resided in fewer than 25 geographic areas of the United States, and were enrolled through a virtual design. Cohort assignment in the prospective study relied on participant-reported clinical history from a screening survey and a study questionnaire. In the prospective study, whole blood, serum and a nasopharyngeal or oropharyngeal swab were collected from each participant by mobile phlebotomists. Additional blood draws and questionnaires over an approximately two-month period could optionally be provided by prospective study participants. Blood samples from the prospective study were shipped frozen or at room temperature prior to DNA extraction. TCRbeta CDR3 regions were amplified from genomic DNA using the immunoSEQ Assay, a bias-controlled multiplex PCR. Per the original workflow: The number of nucleated cells in each sample was estimated by amplification of reference gene primers within the assay. To quantify the absolute abundance of each unique TCRbeta CDR3 rearrangement, sequence reads were collapsed and filtered. For each sample, productive Simpson clonality was calculated by taking the square root of Simpson's diversity index across productive rearrangements. Entries here come from immuneACCESS through TCRdb and include only in-frame sequences with V and J called. Some clones fail to appear in such tables; in the studies checked, an unresolved V gene covers under half of the shortfall, and the cause of the remainder is unknown. The DNA was the basis for D and trimming; V, J and clone size are from that table. The sample profile shows 150,000 to 200,000 clones; approximately 92% of them were found once. The ten top clones hold about 2.2% of the sample.

CDR1 and CDR2 are read off the germline V gene as MDHEN and SYDVKM. At the junction V is shortened by 6 bases and J by 7 bases, with 19 bases in between. Its CDR3 holds 15 amino acids, cysteine through phenylalanine. The sequence is cut down to CDR3 DNA, 45 bases in frame from base 1. This entry belongs to a study of blood T cell repertoires in COVID-19 (dated by TCRdb to about 2020). For context, the study as a whole: Collaborator samples came from the United States, Italy and Spain and covered acute and convalescent phases of COVID-19. The material from the prospective study consisted of cDNA or gDNA derived from T cells, B-cell-depleted T cells, or PBMCs. The dataset comprised deeply sampled blood TCRbeta repertoires from subjects exposed to, actively infected with, or recovered from COVID-19. The repertoires were released in a freely available public database meant as a resource for research on the immune response to SARS-CoV-2. The samples were drawn from the first 160 participants of the ongoing ImmuneRACE study and from some 1,300 subjects provided by 6 global collaborators. Nearly every sample came with metadata listing a de-identified subject ID, COVID-19 status, age in years and sex. Where available, HLA class I and class II types were obtained from metadata supplied by the sample provider rather than from assay-based typing.

The paper as a whole reports these results and caveats: The quantity of clinical and demographic metadata differed by source and by participant and was supplied without curation.

The origin of this receptor is a woman aged 40 to 49 with acute COVID-19. The rearrangement combines TRBV28 with TRBJ1-5, and the D gene may be TRBD1, 6 bases matching. The specimen sequenced was PBMCs or T cells enriched from blood (not recorded which). The CDR3 region has the sequence CASRPSGVVGQPQHF. The sequenced DNA is TGTGCCAGCAGACCTTCAGGGGTCGTTGGACAGCCCCAGCATTTT. Extended through the reference TRBV28 and TRBJ1-5 proteins, this CDR3 yields the full variable domain: DVKVTQSSRYLVKRTGEKVFLECVQDMDHENMFWYRQDPGLGLRLIYFSYDVKMKEKGDIPEGYSVSREKKERFSLILESASTNQTSMYLCASRPSGVVGQPQHFGDGTRLSIL.